Presented here are 22 T cell receptor beta chains from one specimen sequenced in a study of blood T cell repertoires in COVID-19. Method: immunoSEQ multiplex PCR; TCRdb's copy keeps in-frame clones and lacks some. The data show 65,000 to 95,000 clones, around 90% seen once. The sample comprised peripheral blood. The receptors originated from a man aged 50 to 59 with active COVID-19.

The chain joins TRBV19 to TRBJ1-1, with 9 nucleotides matching TRBD1. The CDR3 spans 16 residues. CDR1 and CDR2 from the germline V gene are LNHDA and SQIVND (reference sequence). Trimming took 6 bases from V and 9 from J; bases not matched to a gene: 17. CDR3 in amino acids: CASRQPGQGDRGQAFF. As DNA, the CDR3 is TGTGCCAGTAGACAACCGGGACAGGGCGACCGAGGACAAGCTTTCTTT.

The CDR3 region is CASSQTSGNLKGTDTQYF. The CDR3 DNA reads as TGTGCCAGCAGCCAGACTAGCGGGAATCTAAAGGGCACAGATACGCAGTATTTT. The chain recombines TRBV9 with TRBJ2-3; 11 bases map to TRBD2. Trimming took 4 bases from V and 1 from J; bases not matched to a gene: 11. CDR3 size: 18 residues. The V gene's germline CDR1 is SGDLS and CDR2 YYNGEE.

The genes are TRBV11-2 and TRBJ1-6, with no clear D. V was shortened by 1 base and J by 0 bases, with 7 bases between the two germline ends. CDR1 SGHAT and CDR2 FQNNGV come from the germline V gene. The CDR3 contains 16 residues. The CDR3 region is CASSLGGSSYNSPLHF. The CDR3 bases are TGTGCCAGCAGCTTAGGAGGGAGCTCCTATAATTCACCCCTCCACTTT.

The gene calls are TRBV2 and TRBJ2-5; the match to TRBD2 covers 16 bases. With 8 bases clipped from V and 13 bases from J, the junction kept 4 bases outside the gene matches. Germline V CDR1 and CDR2: SNHLY, FYNNEI. The CDR3 consists of 12 residues. CDR3 DNA: TGTGCCAGCGGGACTAGCGGGGGGGGTTGGTACTTC. Residues: CASGTSGGGWYF.

This chain links TRBV7-2 with TRBJ1-1; D gene unclear. Germline-derived CDR1 and CDR2 are SGHTA and FQGNSA. V gave up 2 bases and J gave up 3 bases, with 7 bases separating them. The CDR3 covers 13 residues. CDR3 amino acids: CASSLTRDTEAFF. Written as DNA, the CDR3 is TGTGCCAGCAGCTTAACGCGGGACACTGAAGCTTTCTTT.

The rearrangement links TRBV12-3 or TRBV12-4 to TRBJ1-4; D call uncertain. The length of the CDR3 is 12 residues. V was pared by 2 bases and J by 8 bases, with 6 bases between. The CDR3 reads CASSLTGEKLFF. The CDR3 nucleotides read TGTGCCAGCAGTTTAACGGGGGAAAAACTGTTTTTT.

The chain recombines TRBV5-1 with TRBJ2-1; possibly TRBD2 for D (5 bases). There are 13 residues in the CDR3. Germline-derived CDR1 and CDR2 are SGHRS and YFSETQ. Trimming cost V 6 bases and J 8 bases, with 15 bases left between them. The DNA for the CDR3 is TGCGCCAGCAAGCGGTCGGATCGCGATGAGCAGTTCTTC. It codes for CASKRSDRDEQFF.

The chain carries TRBV11-2 and TRBJ2-7, with D hard to call. The CDR3 consists of 13 residues. Trimming pared 6 bases from V and 0 bases from J, leaving 9 bases between. From germline, CDR1 is SGHAT and CDR2 FQNNGV. CDR3 in amino acids: CASSLFYSYEQYF. CDR3 nucleotides: TGTGCCAGCAGTCTATTCTACTCCTACGAGCAGTACTTC.

The chain has TRBV9 and TRBJ1-6; 8 bases are a match to TRBD1. This CDR3 contains 14 residues. After removal of 4 bases from V and 9 bases from J, the junction contained 6 bases not matched to a gene. From germline, CDR1 is SGDLS and CDR2 YYNGEE. CDR3 coding DNA: TGTGCCAGCAGCCCTCAGGGGGCAGGTTCACCCCTCCACTTT. It is translated as CASSPQGAGSPLHF.

The V gene is TRBV7-9, the J gene TRBJ1-4; no reliable D call. Between the trimmed V and J ends, which lost 1 base and 5 bases, there was a span of 11 bases. The CDR3 sequence is 15 residues long. The germline gives CDR1 SEHNR, CDR2 FQNEAQ (reference sequence). CDR3 residues: CASSLGTDSNEKLFF. The CDR3 DNA reads as TGTGCCAGCAGCTTAGGGACTGACTCCAATGAAAAACTGTTTTTT.

The chain employs TRBV9 and TRBJ2-3; 7 bases are shared with TRBD2. The germline gives CDR1 SGDLS, CDR2 YYNGEE. CDR3 length equals 14 residues. The ends lost 0 bases at V and 5 bases at J; junction bases unmatched: 3. In nucleotides, the CDR3 is TGTGCCAGCAGCGTAGAAGCGGGGCGAGATACGCAGTATTTT. It codes for CASSVEAGRDTQYF.

This rearrangement joins TRBV28 to TRBJ2-7, with D possibly TRBD1 on 5 matching bases. The V and J ends lost 8 bases and 2 bases respectively, with 16 bases between them. The CDR3 length is 14 residues. The V gene's germline CDR1 is MDHEN and CDR2 SYDVKM. The CDR3 loop is CASRRGSLPYEQYF. As DNA, the CDR3 is TGTGCCAGCCGTAGGGGCAGCTTACCCTACGAGCAGTACTTC.

This chain joins TRBV7-9 and TRBJ2-1; D might be TRBD2 (5 bases). This CDR3 is built from 16 residues. Germline V gene sequence: CDR1 SEHNR, CDR2 FQNEAQ (reference sequence). V dropped 5 bases and J dropped 0 bases, with 14 bases sitting between them. The CDR3 loop reads CASSQDLHPSYNEQFF. In DNA form, the CDR3 reads TGTGCCAGCAGCCAGGACTTGCACCCCTCCTACAATGAGCAGTTCTTC.

The gene calls are TRBV12-3 or TRBV12-4 and TRBJ2-4, with a weak D call TRBD1 (6 bases). Between the trimmed V and J ends, which lost 6 bases and 8 bases, there was a span of 14 bases. The CDR3 totals 13 residues. Here the CDR3 reads CASSRLPGDIQYF. The DNA of the CDR3 is TGTGCCAGCAGCCGCCTTCCAGGGGACATTCAGTACTTC.

This chain uses TRBV30 with TRBJ2-5; D might be TRBD1 (5 bases). Germline V gives CDR1 GTSNPN, CDR2 SVGIG (reference sequence). Trimming removed 8 bases at V and 5 bases at J, with 21 bases between. The CDR3 length is 14 residues. CDR3 loop: CAHSLGAPSETQYF. CDR3 DNA sequence: TGTGCCCACTCCCTTGGGGCACCGTCGGAGACCCAGTACTTC. The full variable domain, with the rest looked up from reference TRBV30 and TRBJ2-5, is SQTIHQWPATLVQPVGSPLSLECTVEGTSNPNLYWYRQAAGRGLQLLFYSVGIGQISSEVPQNLSASRPQDRQFILSSKKLLLSDSGFYLCAHSLGAPSETQYFGPGTRLLVL.

The chain employs TRBV6-5 and TRBJ2-7, with 9 bases that match TRBD2. V trimming: 0 bases; J trimming: 4 bases; junction bases outside the gene matches: 4. Germline CDR1 MNHEY, CDR2 SVGAGI. CDR3 size: 15 residues. CDR3 bases: TGTGCCAGCAGTTACTCGCTAGCGGGGATTTACGAGCAGTACTTC. Translation: CASSYSLAGIYEQYF.

The chain uses TRBV6-2 or TRBV6-3 and TRBJ2-5; the match to TRBD1 covers 9 bases. The germline gives CDR1 MNHEY, CDR2 SVGEGT. After removal of 5 bases from V and 4 bases from J, the junction contained 11 bases not matched to a gene. The CDR3 is 16 amino acids. Here the CDR3 DNA reads TGTGCCAGCAGTGAGCCGCCCGGGACAGGGAGAGAGACCCAGTACTTC. Its translation is CASSEPPGTGRETQYF.

V and J are TRBV19 and TRBJ1-1, with 7 bases matching TRBD1. This CDR3 contains 16 residues. Germline lookup yields CDR1 LNHDA and CDR2 SQIVND (reference sequence). The ends lost 5 bases at V and 0 bases at J; junction bases unmatched: 9. The CDR3 here is CASSPLNDRVNTEAFF. CDR3 nucleotides: TGTGCCAGTAGTCCCCTAAATGACAGGGTGAACACTGAAGCTTTCTTT.

V is TRBV6-2 or TRBV6-3 and J is TRBJ1-1; D is ambiguous. Trimming shortened V by 4 bases and J by 1 base, and 10 bases separated the two germline ends. The CDR3 spans 14 residues. Germline V gives CDR1 MNHEY, CDR2 SVGEGT. The DNA for the CDR3 is TGTGCCAGCAGTTCGGTTTCCCCGAACACTGAAGCTTTCTTT. Amino acid sequence: CASSSVSPNTEAFF.

The chain couples TRBV4-1 to TRBJ1-1; no clear D gene. The CDR3 is 14 amino acids. Trimming took off 7 bases at V and 5 bases at J, with 17 bases between the two ends. Germline V gene data show CDR1 as MGHRA and CDR2 as YSYEKL. CDR3 sequence reads: CASKVIPTGTEAFF. CDR3 nucleotides: TGCGCCAGCAAAGTTATTCCGACGGGGACTGAAGCTTTCTTT.

The chain employs TRBV18 and TRBJ1-5; 7 bases agree with TRBD1. The V gene's germline CDR1 is KGHSH and CDR2 LQKENI. J gave up 3 bases and V 4 bases, and 12 bases lay outside the gene matches. This CDR3 has 17 amino acids. Here the CDR3 reads CASSLKSGTANNQPQHF. The CDR3 nucleotides are TGTGCCAGCTCACTTAAGTCCGGGACAGCAAACAATCAGCCCCAGCATTTT.

This chain links TRBV21-1 with TRBJ1-1. TRBV21-1 is designated a pseudogene. The CDR3 spans 13 residues. As DNA, the CDR3 is TGTGCCAGCAGCAAATTCGTATCGGGGGAAGCTTTCTTT. Translated: CASSKFVSGEAFF.